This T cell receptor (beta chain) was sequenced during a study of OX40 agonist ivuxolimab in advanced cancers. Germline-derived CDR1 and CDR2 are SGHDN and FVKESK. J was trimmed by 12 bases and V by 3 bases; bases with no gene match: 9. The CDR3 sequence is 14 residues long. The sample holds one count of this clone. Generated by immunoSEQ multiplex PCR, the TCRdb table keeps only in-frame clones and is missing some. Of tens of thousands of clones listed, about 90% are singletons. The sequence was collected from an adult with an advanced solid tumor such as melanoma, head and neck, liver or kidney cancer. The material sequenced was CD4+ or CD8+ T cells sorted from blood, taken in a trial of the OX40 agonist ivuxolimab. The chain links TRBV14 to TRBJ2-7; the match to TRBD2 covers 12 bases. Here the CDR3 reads CASSHGLAGSEGYF. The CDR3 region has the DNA TGTGCCAGCAGCCATGGACTAGCGGGGTCCGAGGGGTACTTC.